This TCR beta chain comes out of a study of blood T cell repertoires in COVID-19. As for the study in general: Collection of acute and convalescent COVID-19 samples took place in the United States, Italy and Spain.

This clone is a singleton in its sample. Clones were read by immunoSEQ multiplex PCR, and TCRdb kept only the in-frame ones, dropping some. The sample records some 14,000 clones, more than 85% being singletons. The CDR3 spans 15 residues. Per germline, CDR1 SGDLS and CDR2 YYNGEE. The V gene lost 0 bases and the J gene lost 0 bases, with 9 bases spanning the gap. The receptor comes from a man aged 55 to 70 with acute or convalescent COVID-19. The genes are TRBV9 and TRBJ1-2; D is unclear. The sequenced material came from peripheral blood. CDR3 bases: TGTGCCAGCAGCGTAGGGGCTACACCTAACTATGGCTACACCTTC. Its translation: CASSVGATPNYGYTF.